This T cell receptor beta chain was observed in a study of identical twins. Overall study findings and caveats: Potential partial confounding of zero-insertion analyses by invariant MAIT and iNKT cells was noted. Fewer insertions were carried by abundant cord blood beta clonotypes, but none was seen in memory repertoires.

Germline CDR1 reads SGHTA; CDR2 reads FQGNSA. The CDR3 extends over 13 amino acids. Trimming removed 6 bases at V and 2 bases at J, with 11 bases between. TCRdb ran MiXCR on the 5' RACE reads and lists one entry per CDR3 protein. Here the sample spans some 500,000 distinct CDR3 sequences, roughly an eighth being singletons. All donors comprised healthy Caucasians. Turning to this clonotype: Its antigen is unidentified.

These data are also associated with another study on yellow fever vaccine responses in identical twins.

Material: CD4+ T cells sorted from blood. The TCR sequence derives from a woman aged 18-29 years in good health. The rearrangement links TRBV7-2 to TRBJ2-7; unclear D gene. The CDR3 protein is CASRGFSAYEQYF. The CDR3, as DNA: TGTGCCAGCAGAGGGTTTTCAGCCTACGAGCAGTACTTC.